This TCR beta chain was captured in a study of cytomegalovirus exposure and HLA in healthy donors (dated by TCRdb to between 2016 and 2019). For the wider study: According to an earlier analysis of 550 to 700 of the donors, about 170 million T cells yielded 90 million to 140 million unique TCR beta sequences and less than 300 Gb of sequence data. The study profiled the T cell repertoires of about 720 subjects by immunosequencing and related them to cytomegalovirus serostatus. Among a few hundred genotyped donors of the cohort, an average of about 240,000 unique TCR beta nucleotide sequences were sequenced per donor, roughly 18% of them non-productive. Along with the approximately 650-subject first cohort, a separate validation cohort of over a hundred different subjects was used. To predict cytomegalovirus infection status, the study brought together high-throughput TCR immunosequencing, statistical association of individual TCRs with disease status, and machine learning. All discovery cohort repertoires had been generated using a single sequencing platform. A later analysis re-analyzed previously published TCR beta repertoires from hundreds of donors and added high-resolution HLA genotyping to study TCR occurrence patterns. Among the roughly 390 genotyped donors, around 81% belonged to the genetic ancestry cluster associated with self-reported Caucasian donors. Typing coverage differed by locus: A, B, C, DRB1 and DQB1 were typed in roughly 620-640 donors, DQA1 in around 500, DPA1 in roughly 590, and DPB1 in just under 480. An early release covering about 600 HLA-typed donors comprised about 300 gigabases of sequencing data and around 85 million unique TCR sequences. In a later genetic analysis, genome-wide SNP genotypes for about 60% of the 666 donors were used, and that subset was treated as a discovery cohort. In the later analysis, no new phenotypic data were used to find candidate immune exposures; instead, reliance was placed on TCR beta sequences and their occurrence across donors. HLA typing included class I and class II loci at four-digit resolution. Donor age, sex, ethnicity and CMV serostatus were compiled alongside the repertoire data. Four to six DR-DQ haplotypes were handled as single units for association and clustering because linkage in the cohort was strong. To decide whether each TCR beta V gene segment behaved as functional or pseudogenic, an earlier analysis of nearly 600 of the donors relied on high-throughput TCR beta sequencing. The study aimed to test whether cataloging public T cell receptors could reveal signatures of past pathogen exposure. The full study reports these points: The study listed 150 to 200 TCR beta chains as associated with cytomegalovirus. The sequencing pipeline was judged likely to have produced a cluster of highly shared sequence variants as a technical artifact. In a later analysis, most CMV-associated TCR beta chains were found to appear HLA-restricted, with HLA associations seemingly driven largely by CMV exposure. HLA typing was unavailable for some donors at each locus, so association tests used only the typed subset. A later genetic analysis associated a missense DCLRE1C variant with V-gene and J-gene trimming of TCR beta chains, and an independent cohort replicated the association. The cohort was sequenced for TCR beta chains only, and without alpha or paired-chain data the features that could be detected were limited. When HLA alleles, especially DR and DQ, strongly co-occurred, attributing TCR associations to individual alleles was difficult. In a later analysis, TCR association rates were found to vary across HLA loci, with the most associated TCRs seen for DRB1 alleles and the fewest for HLA-C alleles. In a later analysis, HLA-associated TCR beta chains showed more clonal expansion and lower generation probabilities than non-associated chains that were equally common. The classifier was reported to diagnose cytomegalovirus status with high specificity and sensitivity in both the original cohort and the validation cohort. The authors suggested that the approach could potentially be extended to other disease states and immunological phenotypes. In a later analysis, several top co-occurrence clusters were reported to appear linked to parvovirus B19, influenza, CMV and Epstein-Barr virus. Some IMGT-functional V segments, including TRBV6-2 and TRBV6-3, could not be told apart with the 87-base-pair reads, so those segments were excluded. CMV serostatus was the only immune exposure information available for the cohort. An earlier analysis of around 540 of the donors showed that most TCR beta V segments appeared in productive rearrangements either about 87% or about 30% of the time, which broadly matched IMGT annotations. A few of the identified cytomegalovirus-associated TCR beta chains were confirmed in vitro to be specific for cytomegalovirus antigens. Correlated functional status among segregating V segments might reflect linkage disequilibrium, but an unknown experimental factor could not be ruled out. A further reported finding was that TCR beta sequences accurately predicted the HLA-A and HLA-B alleles for most subjects in the first cohort. A later analysis associated about 17,000 TCR beta sequences with specific HLA alleles at a false discovery rate of 0.05. Because counts were too low, under 20 rarely observed V segments, including chromosome 9 orphons, were left out of the earlier analysis of 587 of the donors. The presence/absence analyses assumed that sequencing depth was roughly uniform across donors, and that assumption may not be true. A later genetic analysis reported fewer N-insertions in productive TCRs among donors in an Asian-associated ancestry cluster than the roughly 700-donor mean. Across donors, most TCR sequences were observed very rarely, whereas some public TCRs were present in many individuals.

The library was obtained by the immunoSEQ multiplex PCR assay. The multiplex PCR relied on a mix of 60 forward primers for TCR Vbeta segments and 13 reverse primers for TCR Jbeta segments. A multiplex PCR assay on genomic DNA amplified the CDR3 region of rearranged TCR beta genes. On the Illumina HiSeq System, the amplified TCR beta libraries were sequenced as 87-base-pair reads. Per the authors' processing: A later analysis counted some 80 million unique TCR beta chains across the 650 to 800 repertoires, and some 12 million of these chains were shared by at least two donors. Raw reads were error-corrected and collapsed into unique sequences by a nearest-neighbor algorithm in which closely related sequences were merged to remove PCR and sequencing errors. To assign V, D and J gene segments, CDR3 sequences were aligned to IMGT reference sequences. Each retained sequence needed at least a six-nucleotide match to both a V gene segment and a J gene segment. A rearrangement was called productive if the CDR3 had no stop codons and remained in frame with V and J, and every other rearrangement was called non-productive. Following IMGT convention, CDR3 was defined as the stretch from the second conserved V-encoded cysteine up to the conserved J-encoded phenylalanine. The earlier analysis of fewer than 750 of the donors excluded sequences that lacked an unambiguous match to a single V gene segment. An earlier analysis of 587 of the donors classified V segments as functional when productive rearrangements were above 56.7% and as segregating when the standard deviation between donors was above 5%. A statistical classification framework was built for diagnosing cytomegalovirus status from the catalog of TCR beta chain sequences. In a later analysis, V and J genes were assigned by comparing TCR nucleotide sequences against IMGT/GENE-DB human TR gene sequences. A later analysis assigned CDR3 sequences and most-parsimonious VDJ recombination scenarios with the TCRdist pipeline. In a later analysis, each TCR beta chain was defined by its CDR3 amino acid sequence together with its V-gene family, and reads lacking a unique V-gene family were excluded. A later analysis removed 450 to 600 highly shared, low-generation-probability nucleotide sequences to deal with suspected cross-contamination and a sequencing artifact. In a later analysis, a clonal expansion index for each public chain was calculated from normalized within-repertoire ranks of inferred template counts. Generation probabilities in a later analysis came from a VDJ recombination model fitted to out-of-frame rearrangements, and those results were checked against IGoR. In a later analysis, TCR-TCR, TCR-HLA and TCR-CMV co-occurrence was scored with hypergeometric tests, and a repertoire-size bias correction was applied to TCR pairs. False discovery rates were estimated in a later analysis by permuting HLA or CMV assignments 20 times. In a later analysis, co-occurring TCRs were grouped using DBSCAN, with TCRdist sequence similarity added in when clustering inside HLA-allele-positive subsets. For co-occurrence clustering, repertoires with fewer than 30,000 or more than 120,000 public chains were excluded, along with five repertoires with anomalous nucleotide sharing. This is the immuneACCESS table as TCRdb keeps it, with only in-frame sequences that have V and J called. A part of the clones is gone; compared with another copy, unresolved V genes explain less than half, and the rest is unexplained. The DNA gave D and trimming, while V, J and clone size come from that table. This sample lists 230,000 or so clones; around 90% were detected once. The top ten clonotypes cover less than 2% of the sample.

The V and J ends are trimmed by 2 bases and 6 bases, leaving 11 bases between them. As encoded in the germline V gene (reference sequence), CDR1 is LNHDA while CDR2 is SQIVND. The cysteine opens and the phenylalanine closes a CDR3 of 13 amino acids. Just CDR3 DNA is preserved here, 39 bases in frame from base 1. A single count supports this clone. Which antigen it targets is not known. No qualities accompany the bases; no much larger clone lies one base away. The cohort comprised 710 or so healthy bone marrow donors. At the time of sampling, every cohort member was nominally healthy, though immune exposures that went unrecorded were likely present. The donor was CMV seronegative and was included in the group of a few hundred seronegative cohort members. Each donor provided a peripheral blood sample, and peripheral blood mononuclear cells were used for TCR beta sequencing. Genomic DNA was extracted from the blood cell samples with the Qiagen DNeasy Blood Extraction Kit.

The chain is made from TRBV19 and TRBJ2-7; the best D guess is TRBD2, with 6 bases matching. The sequenced sample consisted of PBMCs. The sequence came from a girl aged 2 to 9 in good health and CMV-seronegative. CDR3 protein: CASSIRTGVEQYF. Here is the DNA: TGTGCCAGTAGTATAAGGACGGGAGTCGAGCAGTACTTC.